This T cell receptor beta chain is from a study of shared clonotypes between healthy human individuals. Naive CD45RA+ and memory CD45RA-negative subsets were split from CD4+ cells. Trimming removed 3 bases from V and 0 bases from J; junction bases left unmatched: 15. CDR3 size: 20 residues. CDR1 is SGHKS, CDR2 YYEKEE, per germline (reference sequence). The data were produced by immunoSEQ multiplex PCR, yet TCRdb's version contains in-frame clones alone and is incomplete. The sample has millions of clones; roughly 92% are singletons. Study-wide results and caveats: When compared with the clonotypes that were shared by all four sorted-subset donors, the non-shared clonotypes turned out to have lower generation probabilities. Clonotype sharing across a few donors was observed for roughly 5% of naive CD4 clonotypes.

This clone was observed once. The target antigen is unknown. The chain links TRBV5-5 to TRBJ1-3; TRBD1 aligns across 10 bases. The receptor was isolated from a man aged 18 to 30 in good health. Input material: naive CD4+ T cells sorted from blood. Stated subset: CD45RA+ positively selected. CDR3 sequence (DNA): TGTGCCAGCAGCTCCCGGGACAGGGGCGTACTTTTGAACTCTGGAAACACCATATATTTT. Residues: CASSSRDRGVLLNSGNTIYF.